These 6 T cell receptor beta chains originate from one sample sequenced in a study of CD8+CD57+ T cells in acquired aplastic anemia. CDR3 and TCR beta VDJ profiling relied on a genomic DNA template. TCRdb used MiXCR to reprocess the reads, holding one entry per CDR3 protein. The sample lists hundreds of thousands of distinct CDR3 sequences; 65% to 80% were seen once. Sequencing was performed on sorted CD4+, CD8+, or CD8+CD57+ T cells (not recorded which) from PBMCs. The receptors originated from a human donor in good health, serving as a control.

This clonotype was seen a handful of times. The V and J genes are TRBV29-1 and TRBJ1-1; D gene unclear. CDR3 length equals 12 residues. The germline V gene encodes CDR1 SQVTM and CDR2 ANQGSEA. Between the trimmed V and J ends, which lost 7 bases and 1 base, there was a span of 10 bases. In DNA form, the CDR3 reads TGCAGCGGAGCGGAATCGAACACTGAAGCTTTCTTT. Protein product: CSGAESNTEAFF.

A few counts support this clonotype. The chain joins TRBV7-2 to TRBJ1-2; D is perhaps TRBD1 (5 bases). The CDR3 totals 14 residues. V dropped 0 bases and J dropped 6 bases, with 11 bases sitting between them. Looked up from germline, CDR1 is SGHTA and CDR2 is FQGNSA. As DNA, the CDR3 is TGTGCCAGCAGCTTAGCGCGGGGGGTTAATGGCTACACCTTC. Protein: CASSLARGVNGYTF.

The rearrangement joins TRBV12-3 or TRBV12-4 to TRBJ1-1, with D possibly TRBD1 on 6 matching bases. This CDR3 has 14 residues. Trimming removed 3 bases at V and 8 bases at J, with 16 bases between. The CDR3 here is CASSLNAGATEAFF. CDR3 in DNA: TGTGCCAGCAGTTTGAATGCGGGGGCGACCGAAGCTTTCTTT.

As for this clonotype: No DNA is shown, since the ends of the CDR3 on it are uncertain; the CDR3 is the one TCRdb lists. The J gene is TRBJ1-1, the V gene TRBV7-2. CDR1 and CDR2 (germline): SGHTA, FQGNSA. The CDR3 spans 16 residues, counting both ends. CDR3 sequence reads: CASSLASGSPLHFAFF.

V gene TRBV6-1 combines with J gene TRBJ2-5; D might be TRBD2 (7 bases). The CDR3 is 13 amino acids. Looked up from germline, CDR1 is MNHNS and CDR2 is SASEGT. Trimming removed 9 bases at V and 7 bases at J, with 18 bases between. CDR3 in amino acids: CASSSHREGTQYF. For the CDR3, the DNA is TGTGCCAGTAGTTCCCACAGGGAGGGGACCCAGTACTTC.

The chain couples TRBV20-1 to TRBJ1-5; D not resolved. This CDR3 spans 16 amino acids. The ends were cut back, 6 bases at V and 2 bases at J, with 20 bases in the middle. Germline-derived CDR1 and CDR2 are DFQATT and SNEGSKA (reference sequence). The DNA of the CDR3 is TGCAGTGCAGACCGGGAACCAGATACGCGCAATCAGCCCCAGCATTTT. The encoded protein is CSADREPDTRNQPQHF.